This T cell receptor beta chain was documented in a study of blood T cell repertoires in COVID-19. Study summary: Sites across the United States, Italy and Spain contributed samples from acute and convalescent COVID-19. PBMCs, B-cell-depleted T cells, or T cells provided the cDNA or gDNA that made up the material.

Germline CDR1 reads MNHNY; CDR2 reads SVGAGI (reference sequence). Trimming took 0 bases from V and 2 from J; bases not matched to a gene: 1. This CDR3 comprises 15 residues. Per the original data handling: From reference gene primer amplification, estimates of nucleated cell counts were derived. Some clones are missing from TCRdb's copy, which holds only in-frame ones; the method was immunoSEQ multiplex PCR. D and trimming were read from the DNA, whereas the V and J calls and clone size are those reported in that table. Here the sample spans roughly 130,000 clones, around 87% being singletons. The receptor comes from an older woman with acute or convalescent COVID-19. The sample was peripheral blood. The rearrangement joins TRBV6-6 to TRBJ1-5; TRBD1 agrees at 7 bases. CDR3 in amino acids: CASSYSQGGNQPQHF. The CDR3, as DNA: TGTGCCAGCAGTTACTCGCAGGGGGGCAATCAGCCCCAGCATTTT.